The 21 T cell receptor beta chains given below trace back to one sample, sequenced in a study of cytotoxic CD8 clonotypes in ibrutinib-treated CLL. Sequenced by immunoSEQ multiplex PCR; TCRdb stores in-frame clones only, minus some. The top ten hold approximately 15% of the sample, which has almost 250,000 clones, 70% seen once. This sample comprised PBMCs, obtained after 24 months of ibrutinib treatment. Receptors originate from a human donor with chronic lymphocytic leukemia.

CDR3 nucleotides: TGCGCCAGCAGCACACTAACTAGCGGGAGGGACAATGAGCAGTTCTTC. As protein: CASSTLTSGRDNEQFF. This chain connects TRBV5-1 to TRBJ2-1, with 13 nucleotides matching TRBD2. After removal of 4 bases from V and 5 bases from J, the junction contained 6 bases not matched to a gene. Germline V gives CDR1 SGHRS, CDR2 YFSETQ. The length of the CDR3 is 16 residues.

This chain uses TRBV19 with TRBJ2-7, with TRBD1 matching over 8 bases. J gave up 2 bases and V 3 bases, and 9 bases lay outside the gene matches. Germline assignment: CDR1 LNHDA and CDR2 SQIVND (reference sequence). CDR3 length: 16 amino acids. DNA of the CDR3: TGTGCCAGTAGTATTATGGGGACAGGCAAGACCTACGAGCAGTACTTC. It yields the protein CASSIMGTGKTYEQYF.

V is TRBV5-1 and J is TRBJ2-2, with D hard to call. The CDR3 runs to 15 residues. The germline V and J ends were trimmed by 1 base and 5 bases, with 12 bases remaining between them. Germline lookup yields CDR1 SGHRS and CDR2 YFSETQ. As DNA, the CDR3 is TGCGCCAGCAGCTTGCTGGGCCCTAGAACCGGGGAGCTGTTTTTT. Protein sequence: CASSLLGPRTGELFF.

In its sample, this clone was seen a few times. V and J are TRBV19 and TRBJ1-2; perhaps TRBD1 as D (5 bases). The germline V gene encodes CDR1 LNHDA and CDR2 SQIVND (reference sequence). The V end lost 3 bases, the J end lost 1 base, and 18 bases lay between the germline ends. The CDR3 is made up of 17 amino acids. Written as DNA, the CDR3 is TGTGCCAGTAGTATTATGGGACGGCGGGACCTTAACTATGGCTACACCTTC. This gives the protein CASSIMGRRDLNYGYTF.

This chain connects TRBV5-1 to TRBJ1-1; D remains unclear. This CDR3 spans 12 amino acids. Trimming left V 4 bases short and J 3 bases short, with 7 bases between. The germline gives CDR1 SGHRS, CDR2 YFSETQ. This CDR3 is CASSRYDTEAFF. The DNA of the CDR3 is TGCGCCAGCAGCCGCTATGACACTGAAGCTTTCTTT.

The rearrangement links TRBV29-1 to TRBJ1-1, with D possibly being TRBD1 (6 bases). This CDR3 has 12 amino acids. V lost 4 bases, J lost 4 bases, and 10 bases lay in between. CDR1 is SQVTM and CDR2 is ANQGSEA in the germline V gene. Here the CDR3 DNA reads TGCAGCGTTGTGACAGGAAGCACTGAAGCTTTCTTT. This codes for CSVVTGSTEAFF.

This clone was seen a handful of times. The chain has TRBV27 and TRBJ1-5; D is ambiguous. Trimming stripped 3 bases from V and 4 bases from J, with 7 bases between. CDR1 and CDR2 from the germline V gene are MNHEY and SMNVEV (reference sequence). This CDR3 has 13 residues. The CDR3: CASSFQQNQPQHF. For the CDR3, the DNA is TGTGCCAGCAGTTTTCAACAGAATCAGCCCCAGCATTTT.

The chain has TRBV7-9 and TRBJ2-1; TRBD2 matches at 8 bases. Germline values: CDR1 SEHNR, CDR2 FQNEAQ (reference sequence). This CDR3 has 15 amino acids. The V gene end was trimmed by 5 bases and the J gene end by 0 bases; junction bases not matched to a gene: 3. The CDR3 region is CASSLGTSSYNEQFF. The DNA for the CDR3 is TGTGCCAGCAGCCTCGGGACTAGCTCCTACAATGAGCAGTTCTTC.

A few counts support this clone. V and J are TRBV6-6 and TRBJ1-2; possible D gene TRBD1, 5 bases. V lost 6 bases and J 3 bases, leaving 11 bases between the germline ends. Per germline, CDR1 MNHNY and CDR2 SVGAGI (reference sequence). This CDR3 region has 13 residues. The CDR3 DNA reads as TGTGCCAGCAGCAGGGACCGAGACTATGGCTACACCTTC. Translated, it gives CASSRDRDYGYTF.

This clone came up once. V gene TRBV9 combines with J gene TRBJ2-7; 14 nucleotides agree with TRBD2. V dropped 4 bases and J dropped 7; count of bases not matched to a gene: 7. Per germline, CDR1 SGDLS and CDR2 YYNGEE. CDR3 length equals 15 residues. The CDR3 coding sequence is TGTGCCAGCAGCTCGGGACTAGCGGGAGTAGGGGAGCAGTACTTC. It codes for CASSSGLAGVGEQYF.

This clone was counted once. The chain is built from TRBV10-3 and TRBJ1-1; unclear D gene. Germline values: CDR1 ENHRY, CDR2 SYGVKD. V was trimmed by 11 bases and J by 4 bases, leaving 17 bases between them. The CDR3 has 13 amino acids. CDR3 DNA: TGTGCCCTTATATACACTCTTGCCACTGAAGCTTTCTTT. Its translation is CALIYTLATEAFF.

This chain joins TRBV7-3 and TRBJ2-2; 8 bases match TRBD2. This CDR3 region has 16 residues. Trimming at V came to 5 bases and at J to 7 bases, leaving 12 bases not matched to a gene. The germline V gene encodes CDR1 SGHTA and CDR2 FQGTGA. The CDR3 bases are TGTGCCAGCAGCCCCCGAGCGGGAGATGGGGGCGGGGAGCTGTTTTTT. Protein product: CASSPRAGDGGGELFF.

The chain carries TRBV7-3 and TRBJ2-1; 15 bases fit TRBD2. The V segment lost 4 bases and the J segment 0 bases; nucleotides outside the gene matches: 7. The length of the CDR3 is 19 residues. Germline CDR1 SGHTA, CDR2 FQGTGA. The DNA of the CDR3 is TGTGCCAGCAGCTCCACCCGGGGACTAGCGGGAGGCTCCTACAATGAGCAGTTCTTC. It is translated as CASSSTRGLAGGSYNEQFF.

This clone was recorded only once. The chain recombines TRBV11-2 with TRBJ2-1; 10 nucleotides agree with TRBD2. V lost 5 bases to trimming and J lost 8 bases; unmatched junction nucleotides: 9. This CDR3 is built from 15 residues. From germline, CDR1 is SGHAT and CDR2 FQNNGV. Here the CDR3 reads CASSNLAGVFDEQFF. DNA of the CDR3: TGTGCCAGCAGCAACCTAGCGGGAGTGTTCGATGAGCAGTTCTTC. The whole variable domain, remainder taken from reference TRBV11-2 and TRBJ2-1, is EAGVAQSPRYKIIEKRQSVAFWCNPISGHATLYWYQQILGQGPKLLIQFQNNGVVDDSQLPKDRFSAERLKGVDSTLKIQPAKLEDSAVYLCASSNLAGVFDEQFFGPGTRLTVL.

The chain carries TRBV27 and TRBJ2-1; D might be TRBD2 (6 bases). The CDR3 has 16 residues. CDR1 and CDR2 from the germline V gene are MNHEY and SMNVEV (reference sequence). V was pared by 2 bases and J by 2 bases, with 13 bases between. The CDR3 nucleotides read TGTGCCAGCAGTTTAACCCGGGGACTTACCTACAATGAGCAGTTCTTC. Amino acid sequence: CASSLTRGLTYNEQFF.

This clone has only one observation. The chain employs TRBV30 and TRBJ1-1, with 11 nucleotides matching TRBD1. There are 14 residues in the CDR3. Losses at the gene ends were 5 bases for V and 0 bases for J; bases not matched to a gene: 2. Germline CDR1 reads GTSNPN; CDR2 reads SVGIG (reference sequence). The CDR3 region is CAWGTGGMNTEAFF. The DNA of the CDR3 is TGTGCCTGGGGGACAGGGGGTATGAACACTGAAGCTTTCTTT.

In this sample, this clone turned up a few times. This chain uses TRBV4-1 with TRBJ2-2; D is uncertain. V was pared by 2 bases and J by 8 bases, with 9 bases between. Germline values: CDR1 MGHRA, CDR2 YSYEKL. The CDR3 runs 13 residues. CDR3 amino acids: CASSQNGGGELFF. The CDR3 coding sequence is TGCGCCAGCAGCCAAAACGGCGGAGGGGAGCTGTTTTTT.

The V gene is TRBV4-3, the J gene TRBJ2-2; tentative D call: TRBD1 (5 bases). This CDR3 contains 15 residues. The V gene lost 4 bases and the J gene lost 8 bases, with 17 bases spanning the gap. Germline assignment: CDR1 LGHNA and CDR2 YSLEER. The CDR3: CASSPRWGRSGELFF. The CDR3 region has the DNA TGCGCCAGCAGCCCGAGGTGGGGCAGGAGTGGGGAGCTGTTTTTT.

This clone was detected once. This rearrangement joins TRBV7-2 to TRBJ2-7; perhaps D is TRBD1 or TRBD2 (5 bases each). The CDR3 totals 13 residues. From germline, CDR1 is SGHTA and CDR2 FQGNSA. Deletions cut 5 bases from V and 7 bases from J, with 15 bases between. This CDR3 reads CASSTRGPGEQYF. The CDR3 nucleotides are TGTGCCAGCAGCACCCGGGGACCGGGGGAGCAGTACTTC. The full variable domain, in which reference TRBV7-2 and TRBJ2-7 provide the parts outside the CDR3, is GAGVSQSPSNKVTEKGKDVELRCDPISGHTALYWYRQSLGQGLEFLIYFQGNSAPDKSGLPSDRFSAERTGGSVSTLTIQRTQQEDSAVYLCASSTRGPGEQYFGPGTRLTVT.

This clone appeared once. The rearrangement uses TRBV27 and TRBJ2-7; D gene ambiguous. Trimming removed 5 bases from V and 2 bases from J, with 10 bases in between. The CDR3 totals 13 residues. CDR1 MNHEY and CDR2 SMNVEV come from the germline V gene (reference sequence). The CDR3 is CASSTRGAYEQYF. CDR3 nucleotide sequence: TGTGCCAGCAGTACACGAGGAGCCTACGAGCAGTACTTC.

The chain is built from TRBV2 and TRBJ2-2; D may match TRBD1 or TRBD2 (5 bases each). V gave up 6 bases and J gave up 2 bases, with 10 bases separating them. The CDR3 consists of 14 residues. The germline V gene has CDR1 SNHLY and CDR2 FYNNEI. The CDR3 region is CASREGTNTGELFF. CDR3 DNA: TGTGCCAGCAGAGAGGGGACCAACACCGGGGAGCTGTTTTTT. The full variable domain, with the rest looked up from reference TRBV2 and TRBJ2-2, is EPEVTQTPSHQVTQMGQEVILRCVPISNHLYFYWYRQILGQKVEFLVSFYNNEISEKSEIFDDQFSVERPDGSNFTLKIRSTKLEDSAMYFCASREGTNTGELFFGEGSRLTVL.